These 20 T cell receptor beta chains came from one sample sequenced in a study of control samples from healthy donors and cancer patients (dated by TCRdb to the early 2020s). Preparation of the library involved the immunoSEQ multiplex PCR assay. As stored in TCRdb, this immuneACCESS dataset retains in-frame rearrangements with V and J assigned. A fraction of the clones does not appear; measured against another copy, unresolved V genes explain less than half of the discrepancy, and the remainder lacks a known reason. This sample is represented by about 250,000 clones; over 70% of them were singletons. The ten largest account for roughly 13% of the sample. The source material was PBMCs. Receptor source: a woman between 55 and 75 years old with lung cancer.

The DNA for the CDR3 is TGTGCCAGCAGCCAACGGGGGGCTCGATCCTACAATGAGCAGTTCTTC. Translating gives CASSQRGARSYNEQFF. This chain connects TRBV3-1 (or the pseudogene TRBV3-2) to TRBJ2-1; D possibly corresponds to TRBD2 (7 bases). V dropped 2 bases and J dropped 1 base, with 12 bases sitting between them. The CDR3 extends over 16 amino acids. Per germline, CDR1 LGHDT and CDR2 YNNKEL (reference sequence).

This clone has only a few counts. The rearrangement uses TRBV9 and TRBJ1-1; 8 nucleotides agree with TRBD1. Germline values: CDR1 SGDLS, CDR2 YYNGEE. CDR3 length equals 16 residues. The junction had 7 bases not matched to a gene; V was cut back by 0 bases and J by 3 bases. CDR3 protein: CASSVEAGGGYTEAFF. Written as DNA, the CDR3 is TGTGCCAGCAGCGTAGAGGCAGGGGGCGGGTACACTGAAGCTTTCTTT.

The chain combines TRBV6-1 with TRBJ2-2; no definite D call. With 1 base removed from V and 5 bases from J, the gap between germline ends came to 17 bases. CDR3 length: 17 residues. Germline V CDR1 and CDR2: MNHNS, SASEGT. As DNA, the CDR3 is TGTGCCAGCAGTGAAGTTTGGCGGCACCTAAAAACCGGGGAGCTGTTTTTT. It specifies CASSEVWRHLKTGELFF.

The genes are TRBV6-5 and TRBJ2-1, with 10 bases aligning to TRBD2. The junction had 6 bases not matched to a gene; V was cut back by 6 bases and J by 10 bases. This CDR3 is built from 13 residues. CDR1 is MNHEY and CDR2 is SVGAGI in the germline V gene. CDR3 sequence (DNA): TGTGCCAGCAGGCGGTTTAGCGGGGGGGAGCAGTTCTTC. This codes for CASRRFSGGEQFF.

V is TRBV21-1 and J is TRBJ2-2; the listed D gene, TRBD1, was not tested against the DNA. TRBV21-1 is recorded as a pseudogene. The CDR3 covers 19 residues. The CDR3 DNA follows: TGTGCCAGCAGCAAAGCGACTAGGACAGGGGGCGCGTACACCGGGGAGCTGTTTTTT. It yields the protein CASSKATRTGGAYTGELFF.

This clone occurred once. Additional DNA sequences in this sample encode the identical CDR3. The chain uses TRBV2 and TRBJ2-7; TRBD1 might be the D (6 bases). Germline CDR1 and CDR2: SNHLY and FYNNEI. The CDR3 covers 12 residues. Trimming removed 6 bases at V and 4 bases at J, with 10 bases between. DNA of the CDR3: TGTGCCAGCAGGGAGGACAGTTACGAGCAGTACTTC. It is translated as CASREDSYEQYF.

The chain recombines TRBV5-6 with TRBJ2-2; either TRBD1 or TRBD2 may fit D (6 bases each). V dropped 0 bases and J dropped 0 bases, with 18 bases sitting between them. Germline CDR1 SGHDT, CDR2 YYEEEE. CDR3 length: 19 residues. In DNA form, the CDR3 reads TGTGCCAGCAGCTTGGGATTTGGGGGGCGAGTTTCGAACACCGGGGAGCTGTTTTTT. It specifies CASSLGFGGRVSNTGELFF.

The genes are TRBV29-1 and TRBJ1-2; tentative D call: TRBD1 (5 bases). V lost 3 bases and J 8 bases, leaving 7 bases between the germline ends. The CDR3 is 10 amino acids. Germline assignment: CDR1 SQVTM and CDR2 ANQGSEA. The CDR3 DNA follows: TGCAGCGTTGAGGGGGACGGCTACACCTTC. Residues: CSVEGDGYTF.

This CDR3 is CASSPGQGIQTQYF. CDR3 nucleotides: TGCGCCAGCAGCCCGGGACAGGGGATACAGACCCAGTACTTC. This chain uses TRBV5-1 with TRBJ2-5; 10 bases are a match to TRBD1. The germline CDR1 and CDR2 sequences are SGHRS and YFSETQ. CDR3 length equals 14 residues. V was pared by 4 bases and J by 6 bases, with 6 bases of the junction left unmatched. The full variable domain, in which reference TRBV5-1 and TRBJ2-5 provide the parts outside the CDR3, is KAGVTQTPRYLIKTRGQQVTLSCSPISGHRSVSWYQQTPGQGLQFLFEYFSETQRNKGNFPGRFSGRQFSNSRSEMNVSTLELGDSALYLCASSPGQGIQTQYFGPGTRLLVL.

This clone has just a few counts. The genes are TRBV3-1 (or the pseudogene TRBV3-2) and TRBJ2-5; 8 nucleotides match TRBD2. Germline lookup yields CDR1 LGHDT and CDR2 YNNKEL (reference sequence). The CDR3 contains 15 residues. The V and J ends lost 1 base and 6 bases, in that order; junction bases with no gene match: 7. In DNA form, the CDR3 reads TGTGCCAGCAGCCAAGCCCCAGCGGGGGAAAAGACCCAGTACTTC. This translates into CASSQAPAGEKTQYF.

The rearrangement joins TRBV6-5 to TRBJ1-5; a weak D match, TRBD1 (6 bases). Looked up from germline, CDR1 is MNHEY and CDR2 is SVGAGI. The V end lost 6 bases, the J end lost 5 bases, and 11 bases lay between the germline ends. This CDR3 has 13 residues. The DNA for the CDR3 is TGTGCCAGCAGCGGACAGACGTATCAGCCCCAGCATTTT. Amino acids: CASSGQTYQPQHF.

The genes are TRBV10-3 and TRBJ2-7, with TRBD1 matching 10 bases. V was pared by 10 bases and J by 4 bases, with 16 bases of the junction left unmatched. CDR1 is ENHRY and CDR2 is SYGVKD in the germline V gene. The CDR3 has 16 amino acids. CDR3 in amino acids: CATTGPAGTGVYEQYF. DNA of the CDR3: TGTGCCACTACGGGGCCAGCCGGGACAGGGGTTTACGAGCAGTACTTC.

This rearrangement joins TRBV20-1 to TRBJ2-7; D call uncertain. The ends were cut back, 3 bases at V and 0 bases at J, with 9 bases in the middle. The CDR3 runs to 13 residues. The germline V gene encodes CDR1 DFQATT and CDR2 SNEGSKA (reference sequence). CDR3 in amino acids: CSASRPSSYEQYF. The CDR3 nucleotides read TGCAGTGCTAGTAGGCCCAGCTCCTACGAGCAGTACTTC.

Only one count was recorded for this clone. This chain links TRBV6-5 with TRBJ1-1, with D tentatively TRBD1 (5 bases). Trimming took off 7 bases at V and 0 bases at J, with 12 bases between the two ends. Germline assignment: CDR1 MNHEY and CDR2 SVGAGI. CDR3 size: 14 residues. Written as DNA, the CDR3 is TGTGCCAGCAATCGTCCGGGGGTGAACACTGAAGCTTTCTTT. It yields the protein CASNRPGVNTEAFF.

The chain carries TRBV10-3 and TRBJ1-2; the D is unclear. Germline CDR1 and CDR2: ENHRY and SYGVKD. V dropped 8 bases and J dropped 0 bases, with 19 bases sitting between them. This CDR3 comprises 16 residues. CDR3 loop: CAISPLKSAANYGYTF. CDR3 coding DNA: TGTGCCATCTCTCCATTAAAGTCGGCAGCTAACTATGGCTACACCTTC.

This clone came up once. The chain links TRBV3-1 (or the pseudogene TRBV3-2) to TRBJ2-2; D remains ambiguous. The V gene's germline CDR1 is LGHDT and CDR2 YNNKEL (reference sequence). With 1 base removed from V and 9 bases from J, the gap between germline ends came to 3 bases. The CDR3 runs 11 residues. The DNA for the CDR3 is TGTGCCAGCAGCCAAGTCAGGGAGCTGTTTTTT. Protein sequence: CASSQVRELFF.

This clone was detected only once. J is TRBJ1-6 and V is TRBV5-4; D might be TRBD1 (6 bases). CDR1 is SGHNT, CDR2 YYREEE, per germline (reference sequence). Trimming took off 4 bases at V and 8 bases at J, with 19 bases between the two ends. This CDR3 spans 16 amino acids. Here the CDR3 reads CASSPRGRAMDSPLHF. As DNA, the CDR3 is TGTGCCAGCAGCCCAAGGGGGAGGGCAATGGATTCACCCCTCCACTTT.

This clone has a single count. Other nucleotide sequences from this sample produce the same CDR3. V is TRBV5-1 and J is TRBJ2-5; 12 bases align to TRBD2. The CDR3 spans 16 residues. The J segment lost 2 bases and the V segment lost 0 bases, leaving 2 bases of the junction unmatched. The germline CDR1 and CDR2 sequences are SGHRS and YFSETQ. DNA of the CDR3: TGCGCCAGCAGCTTGGGCCTAGCGGGAGGGCAAGAGACCCAGTACTTC. Translating it yields CASSLGLAGGQETQYF.

The rearrangement links TRBV5-4 to TRBJ2-1; 14 nucleotides align to TRBD2. V was clipped by 4 bases and J by 8 bases; unmatched bases: 11. The CDR3 spans 17 residues. Per the germline V gene, CDR1 is SGHNT and CDR2 is YYREEE (reference sequence). CDR3 loop: CASSLRLAGGPVDEQFF. The DNA for the CDR3 is TGTGCCAGCAGCCTCCGACTAGCGGGAGGGCCGGTGGATGAGCAGTTCTTC.

V gene TRBV25-1 combines with J gene TRBJ1-2; TRBD1 agrees at 8 bases. The CDR3 has 16 residues. Germline V gene lookup returns CDR1 MGHDK and CDR2 SYGVNS. J gave up 4 bases and V 3 bases, and 10 bases lay outside the gene matches. CDR3 region: CASSESKTGEVYGYTF. The CDR3 bases are TGTGCCAGCAGTGAGTCTAAGACAGGGGAGGTCTATGGCTACACCTTC.